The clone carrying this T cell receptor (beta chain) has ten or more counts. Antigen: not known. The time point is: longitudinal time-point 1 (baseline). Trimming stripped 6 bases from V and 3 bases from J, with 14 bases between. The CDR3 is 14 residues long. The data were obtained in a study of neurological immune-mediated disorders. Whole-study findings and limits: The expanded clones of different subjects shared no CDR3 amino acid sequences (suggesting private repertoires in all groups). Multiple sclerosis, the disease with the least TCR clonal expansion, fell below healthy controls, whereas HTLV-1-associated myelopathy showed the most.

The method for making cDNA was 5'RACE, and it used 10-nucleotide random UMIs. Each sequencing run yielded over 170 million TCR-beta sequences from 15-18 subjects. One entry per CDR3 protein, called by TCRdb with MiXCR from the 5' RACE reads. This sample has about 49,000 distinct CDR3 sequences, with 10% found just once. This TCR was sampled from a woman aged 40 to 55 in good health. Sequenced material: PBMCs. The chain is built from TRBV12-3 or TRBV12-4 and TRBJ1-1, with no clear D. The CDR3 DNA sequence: TGTGCCAGCAGCCCGGGAGGGATTGACACTGAAGCTTTCTTT. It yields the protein CASSPGGIDTEAFF.